This entry lists 8 T cell receptor beta chains sequenced from one sample in a study of Graves' ophthalmopathy and Graves' hyperthyroidism. RNA served as the template for amplifying TCR beta CDR3 regions. Amplification began with first-round RT-PCR using HTBI primers, then second-round multiplex PCR was performed. MiXCR was run by TCRdb on the multiplex PCR reads, yielding one entry per CDR3 protein. The sample consists of over a million distinct CDR3 sequences, 35% to 45% of them appearing once. Sample: peripheral blood or thyroid tissue (not recorded which). The receptors shown here come from an adult man with Graves' hyperthyroidism.

The sample holds many counts of this clonotype. This chain links TRBV20-1 with TRBJ1-1; no definite D call. CDR3 length equals 14 residues. Germline-derived CDR1 and CDR2 are DFQATT and SNEGSKA (reference sequence). Trimming shortened V by 5 bases and J by 7 bases, and 20 bases separated the two germline ends. DNA for the CDR3: TGCAGTGCTCCTACGCTGGTGAGAGGAGGTGAAGCTTTCTTT. Its translation: CSAPTLVRGGEAFF.

In its sample, this clonotype was seen a few times. The rearrangement uses TRBV20-1 and TRBJ2-7; 7 bases map to TRBD1. There are 18 residues in the CDR3. Losses at the gene ends were 0 bases for V and 1 base for J; bases not matched to a gene: 15. Germline V CDR1 and CDR2: DFQATT, SNEGSKA (reference sequence). Written as DNA, the CDR3 is TGCAGTGCTAGAGATCTCGAAAGGGGGCGAGCAATTTCCTACGAGCAGTACTTC. Its translation: CSARDLERGRAISYEQYF.

This sequence joins TRBV25-1 and TRBJ2-7; D is possibly TRBD1 (5 bases). The germline V and J ends were trimmed by 9 bases and 3 bases, with 18 bases remaining between them. The CDR3 contains 14 residues. Germline CDR1 MGHDK, CDR2 SYGVNS. CDR3: CASSPTGKFYEQYF. CDR3 nucleotide sequence: TGTGCCAGTAGCCCCACAGGAAAGTTCTACGAGCAGTACTTC.

For this clonotype: Germline is not matched at one junction end, which may reflect a read error. This chain connects TRBV24-1 to TRBJ1-2, with TRBD1 matching over 10 bases. Germline V lookup: CDR1 KGHDR, CDR2 SFDVKD. The CDR3 runs 14 residues. CDR3 DNA sequence: TGTGCCAGCAGTACCCGGGACAGGGGTCATGGCTACACCTTC. Translating gives CASSTRDRGHGYTF.

This clonotype was seen many times. This rearrangement joins TRBV5-1 to TRBJ2-2; 7 nucleotides match TRBD1. CDR3 size: 17 residues. The V gene's germline CDR1 is SGHRS and CDR2 YFSETQ. J lost 3 bases, V lost 2 bases, and 10 bases had no gene match. CDR3 nucleotide sequence: TGCGCCAGCAGCTTCAAGTGGTTTACAGGGGACACCGGGGAGCTGTTTTTT. Translation: CASSFKWFTGDTGELFF. Full variable domain (missing parts from reference TRBV5-1 and TRBJ2-2): KAGVTQTPRYLIKTRGQQVTLSCSPISGHRSVSWYQQTPGQGLQFLFEYFSETQRNKGNFPGRFSGRQFSNSRSEMNVSTLELGDSALYLCASSFKWFTGDTGELFFGEGSRLTVL.

This clonotype was seen repeatedly, ten times or more. This rearrangement joins TRBV7-9 to TRBJ2-7, with 12 bases that match TRBD2. The J segment lost 7 bases and the V segment lost 5 bases, leaving 9 bases of the junction unmatched. This CDR3 spans 15 amino acids. Germline V gene sequence: CDR1 SEHNR, CDR2 FQNEAQ (reference sequence). CDR3 sequence (DNA): TGTGCCAGCAGCCCAATACTAGCGGGAGGACTGGAGCAGTACTTC. Its translation is CASSPILAGGLEQYF. Full variable domain (remainder filled in from reference TRBV7-9 and TRBJ2-7): DTGVSQNPRHKITKRGQNVTFRCDPISEHNRLYWYRQTLGQGPEFLTYFQNEAQLEKSRLLSDRFSAERPKGSFSTLEIQRTEQGDSAMYLCASSPILAGGLEQYFGPGTRLTVT.

The gene calls are TRBV25-1 and TRBJ1-6; D ambiguous. Per the germline V gene, CDR1 is MGHDK and CDR2 is SYGVNS. Between the trimmed V and J ends, which lost 5 bases and 8 bases, there was a span of 13 bases. This CDR3 contains 14 residues. The CDR3 region is CASSYSIFDSPLHF. Here the CDR3 DNA reads TGTGCCAGCAGTTACTCCATTTTTGATTCACCCCTCCACTTT. Based on the CDR3 plus reference TRBV25-1 and TRBJ1-6, the full variable domain is EADIYQTPRYLVIGTGKKITLECSQTMGHDKMYWYQQDPGMELHLIHYSYGVNSTEKGDLSSESTVSRIRTEHFPLTLESARPSHTSQYLCASSYSIFDSPLHFGNGTRLTVT.

The chain has TRBV11-2 and TRBJ1-6; TRBD1 matches 10 bases. Germline V gene data show CDR1 as SGHAT and CDR2 as FQNNGV. The CDR3 extends over 17 amino acids. V gave up 5 bases and J gave up 4 bases; unmatched junction bases: 8. The CDR3 is CASSTPGQGKYNSPLHF. The DNA for the CDR3 is TGTGCCAGCAGCACGCCGGGACAGGGGAAGTATAATTCACCCCTCCACTTT.